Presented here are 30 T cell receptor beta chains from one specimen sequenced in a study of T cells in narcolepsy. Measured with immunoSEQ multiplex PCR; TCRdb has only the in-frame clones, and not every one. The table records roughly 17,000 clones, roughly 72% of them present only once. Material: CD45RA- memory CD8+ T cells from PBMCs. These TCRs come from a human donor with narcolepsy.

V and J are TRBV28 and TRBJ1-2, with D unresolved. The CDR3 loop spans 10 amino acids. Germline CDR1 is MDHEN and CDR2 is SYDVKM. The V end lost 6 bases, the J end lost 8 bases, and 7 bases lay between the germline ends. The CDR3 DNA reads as TGTGCCAGCAGGGGCGGCGGCTACACCTTC. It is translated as CASRGGGYTF.

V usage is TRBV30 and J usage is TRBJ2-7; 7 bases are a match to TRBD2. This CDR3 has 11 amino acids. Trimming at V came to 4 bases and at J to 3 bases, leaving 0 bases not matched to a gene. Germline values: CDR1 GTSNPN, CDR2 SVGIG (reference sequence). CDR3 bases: TGTGCCTGGACGGGGGGCTACGAGCAGTACTTC. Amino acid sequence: CAWTGGYEQYF.

CDR3 sequence reads: CASSEAYEPGTDTQYF. The CDR3, as DNA: TGTGCCAGCAGTGAAGCGTACGAACCCGGCACAGATACGCAGTATTTT. The chain uses TRBV6-1 and TRBJ2-3; D is unresolved. This CDR3 region has 16 residues. Germline V CDR1 and CDR2: MNHNS, SASEGT. The V end lost 0 bases, the J end lost 1 base, and 11 bases lay between the germline ends.

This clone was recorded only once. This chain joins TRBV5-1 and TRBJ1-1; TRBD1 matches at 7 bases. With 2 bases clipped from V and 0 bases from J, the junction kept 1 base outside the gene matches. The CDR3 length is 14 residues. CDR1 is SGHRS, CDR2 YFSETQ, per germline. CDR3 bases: TGCGCCAGCAGCTTAGGGGGCCTGAACACTGAAGCTTTCTTT. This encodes CASSLGGLNTEAFF.

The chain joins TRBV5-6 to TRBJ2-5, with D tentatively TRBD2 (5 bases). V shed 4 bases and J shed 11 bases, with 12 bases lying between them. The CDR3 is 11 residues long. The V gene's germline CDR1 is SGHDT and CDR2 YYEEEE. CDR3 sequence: CASSAAREQYF. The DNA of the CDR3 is TGTGCCAGCAGCGCCGCAAGGGAGCAGTACTTC.

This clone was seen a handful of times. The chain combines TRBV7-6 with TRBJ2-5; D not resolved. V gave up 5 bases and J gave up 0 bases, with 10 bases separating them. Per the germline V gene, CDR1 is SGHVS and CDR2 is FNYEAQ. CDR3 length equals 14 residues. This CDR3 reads CASSPPAYQETQYF. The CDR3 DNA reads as TGTGCCAGCAGCCCGCCAGCGTACCAAGAGACCCAGTACTTC.

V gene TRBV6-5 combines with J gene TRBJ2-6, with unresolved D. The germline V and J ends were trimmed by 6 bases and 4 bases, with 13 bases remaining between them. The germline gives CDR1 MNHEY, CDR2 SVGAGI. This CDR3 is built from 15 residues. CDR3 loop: CASRGRWSGANVLTF. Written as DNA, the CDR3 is TGTGCCAGCAGAGGGCGATGGTCCGGGGCCAACGTCCTGACTTTC.

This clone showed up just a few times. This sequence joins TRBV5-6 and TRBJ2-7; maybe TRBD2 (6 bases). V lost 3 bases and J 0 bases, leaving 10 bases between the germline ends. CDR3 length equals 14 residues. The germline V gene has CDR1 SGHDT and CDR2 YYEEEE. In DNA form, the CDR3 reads TGTGCCAGCAGCTCGGGAGTTGACTCCTACGAGCAGTACTTC. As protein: CASSSGVDSYEQYF.

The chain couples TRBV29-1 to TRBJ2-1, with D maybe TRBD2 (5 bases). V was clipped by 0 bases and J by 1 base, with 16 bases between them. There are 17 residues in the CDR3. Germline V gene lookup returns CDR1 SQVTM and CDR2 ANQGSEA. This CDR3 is CSVEDTSRRRSYNEQFF. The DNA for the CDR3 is TGCAGCGTTGAAGATACATCACGGCGGAGGTCCTACAATGAGCAGTTCTTC.

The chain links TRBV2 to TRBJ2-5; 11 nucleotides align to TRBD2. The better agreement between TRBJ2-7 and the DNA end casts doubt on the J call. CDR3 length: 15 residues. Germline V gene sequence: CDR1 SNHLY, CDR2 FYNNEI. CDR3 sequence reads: CASSVAGGPSGEQYF. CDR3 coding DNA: TGTGCCAGCAGTGTAGCGGGAGGGCCCTCGGGCGAGCAGTACTTC.

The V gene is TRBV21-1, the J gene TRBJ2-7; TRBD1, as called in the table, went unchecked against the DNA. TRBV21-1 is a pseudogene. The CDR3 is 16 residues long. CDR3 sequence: CASSKASRGTDYEQYF. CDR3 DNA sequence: TGTGCCAGCAGCAAAGCGTCCCGCGGGACAGACTACGAGCAGTACTTC.

The CDR3 nucleotides are TGCGCCAGCAGCCAAATTGGGGGGACTGAAGCTTTCTTT. Translated: CASSQIGGTEAFF. The V gene is TRBV4-1, the J gene TRBJ1-1; D possibly corresponds to TRBD1 (5 bases). The CDR3 length is 13 residues. Trimming stripped 2 bases from V and 5 bases from J, with 9 bases between. CDR1 and CDR2 (germline): MGHRA, YSYEKL.

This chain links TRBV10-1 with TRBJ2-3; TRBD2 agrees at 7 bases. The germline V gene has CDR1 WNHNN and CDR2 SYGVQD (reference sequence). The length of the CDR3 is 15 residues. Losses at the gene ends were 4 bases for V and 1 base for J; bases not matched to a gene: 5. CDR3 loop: CASSAGGGGTDTQYF. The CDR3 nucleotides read TGCGCCAGCAGTGCGGGGGGTGGAGGCACAGATACGCAGTATTTT.

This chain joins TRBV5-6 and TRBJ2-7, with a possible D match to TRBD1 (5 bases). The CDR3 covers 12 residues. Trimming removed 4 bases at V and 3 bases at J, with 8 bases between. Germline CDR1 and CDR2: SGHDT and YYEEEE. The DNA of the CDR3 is TGTGCCAGCAGCAACGACAGCTACGAGCAGTACTTC. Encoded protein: CASSNDSYEQYF.

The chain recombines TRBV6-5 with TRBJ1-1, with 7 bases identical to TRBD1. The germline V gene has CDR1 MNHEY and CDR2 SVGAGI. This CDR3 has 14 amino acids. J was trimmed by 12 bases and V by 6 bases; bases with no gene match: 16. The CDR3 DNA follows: TGTGCCAGCAGGTCCGAGCCCCAGGGGGTGATACCTTTCTTT. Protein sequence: CASRSEPQGVIPFF.

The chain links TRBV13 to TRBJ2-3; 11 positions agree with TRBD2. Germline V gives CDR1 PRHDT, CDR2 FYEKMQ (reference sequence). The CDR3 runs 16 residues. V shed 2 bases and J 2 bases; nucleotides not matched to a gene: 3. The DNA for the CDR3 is TGTGCCAGCAGCTTACGACTAGCGGGGAACACAGATACGCAGTATTTT. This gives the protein CASSLRLAGNTDTQYF. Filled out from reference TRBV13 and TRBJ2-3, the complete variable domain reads AAGVIQSPRHLIKEKRETATLKCYPIPRHDTVYWYQQGPGQDPQFLISFYEKMQSDKGSIPDRFSAQQFSDYHSELNMSSLELGDSALYFCASSLRLAGNTDTQYFGPGTRLTVL.

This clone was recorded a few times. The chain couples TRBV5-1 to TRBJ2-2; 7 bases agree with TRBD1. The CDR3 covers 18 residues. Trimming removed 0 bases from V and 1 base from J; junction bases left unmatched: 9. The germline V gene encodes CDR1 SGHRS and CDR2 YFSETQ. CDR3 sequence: CASSLGQGLALNTGELFF. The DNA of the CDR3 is TGCGCCAGCAGCTTGGGACAGGGCCTCGCTTTGAACACCGGGGAGCTGTTTTTT.

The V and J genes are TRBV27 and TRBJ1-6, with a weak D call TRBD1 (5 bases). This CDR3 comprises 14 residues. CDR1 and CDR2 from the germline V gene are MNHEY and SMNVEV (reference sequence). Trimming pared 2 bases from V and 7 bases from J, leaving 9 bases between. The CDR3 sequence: CASSLNAGNSPLHF. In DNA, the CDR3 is TGTGCCAGCAGTTTAAATGCAGGGAATTCACCCCTCCACTTT.

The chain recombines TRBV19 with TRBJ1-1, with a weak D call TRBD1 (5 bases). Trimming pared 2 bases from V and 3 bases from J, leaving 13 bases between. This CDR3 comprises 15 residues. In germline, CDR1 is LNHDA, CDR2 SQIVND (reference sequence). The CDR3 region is CASSIRGTKDTEAFF. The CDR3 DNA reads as TGTGCCAGTAGTATAAGAGGGACCAAGGACACTGAAGCTTTCTTT.

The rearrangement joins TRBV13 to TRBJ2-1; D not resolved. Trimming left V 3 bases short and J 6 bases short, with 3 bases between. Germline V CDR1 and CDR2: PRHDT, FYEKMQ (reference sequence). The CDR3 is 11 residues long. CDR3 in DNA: TGTGCCAGCAGCTTTGCCAATGAGCAGTTCTTC. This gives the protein CASSFANEQFF.

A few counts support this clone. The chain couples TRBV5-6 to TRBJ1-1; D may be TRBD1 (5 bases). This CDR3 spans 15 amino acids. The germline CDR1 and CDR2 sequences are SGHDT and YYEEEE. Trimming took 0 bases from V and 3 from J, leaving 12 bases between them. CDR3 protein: CASSLAIGGDTEAFF. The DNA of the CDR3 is TGTGCCAGCAGCTTGGCGATCGGAGGGGACACTGAAGCTTTCTTT.

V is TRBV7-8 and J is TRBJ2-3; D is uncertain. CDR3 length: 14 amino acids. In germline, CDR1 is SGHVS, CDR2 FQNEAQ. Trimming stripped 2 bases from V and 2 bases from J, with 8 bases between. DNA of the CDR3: TGTGCCAGCAGCTTATCGACTCTCACAGATACGCAGTATTTT. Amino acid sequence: CASSLSTLTDTQYF. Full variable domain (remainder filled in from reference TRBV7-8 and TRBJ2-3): GAGVSQSPRYKVAKRGQDVALRCDPISGHVSLFWYQQALGQGPEFLTYFQNEAQLDKSGLPSDRFFAERPEGSVSTLKIQRTQQEDSAVYLCASSLSTLTDTQYFGPGTRLTVL.

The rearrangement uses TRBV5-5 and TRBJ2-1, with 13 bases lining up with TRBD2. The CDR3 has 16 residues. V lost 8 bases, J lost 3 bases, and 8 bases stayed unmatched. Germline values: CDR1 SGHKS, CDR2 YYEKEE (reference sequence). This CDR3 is CASTKGLAGDYNEQFF. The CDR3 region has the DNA TGTGCCAGTACCAAAGGACTAGCGGGAGACTACAATGAGCAGTTCTTC.

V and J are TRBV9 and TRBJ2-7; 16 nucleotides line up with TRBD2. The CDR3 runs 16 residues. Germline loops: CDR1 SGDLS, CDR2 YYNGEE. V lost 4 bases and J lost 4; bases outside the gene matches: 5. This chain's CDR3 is CASSLGTSGRVYEQYF. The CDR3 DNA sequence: TGTGCCAGCAGCCTCGGGACTAGCGGGAGGGTATACGAGCAGTACTTC.

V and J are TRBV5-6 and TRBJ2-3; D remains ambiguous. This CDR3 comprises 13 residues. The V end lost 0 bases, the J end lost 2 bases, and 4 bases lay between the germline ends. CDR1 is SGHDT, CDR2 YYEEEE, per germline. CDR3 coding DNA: TGTGCCAGCAGCTTGGGCCCCACAGATACGCAGTATTTT. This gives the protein CASSLGPTDTQYF.

CDR3 sequence reads: CASSSAAHFEKLFF. CDR3 coding DNA: TGTGCCAGTAGTTCCGCCGCACATTTCGAAAAACTGTTTTTT. V and J are TRBV19 and TRBJ1-4; D gene ambiguous. The CDR3 extends over 14 amino acids. CDR1 LNHDA and CDR2 SQIVND come from the germline V gene (reference sequence). The V end was cut by 5 bases, the J end by 8 bases, with 15 bases between.

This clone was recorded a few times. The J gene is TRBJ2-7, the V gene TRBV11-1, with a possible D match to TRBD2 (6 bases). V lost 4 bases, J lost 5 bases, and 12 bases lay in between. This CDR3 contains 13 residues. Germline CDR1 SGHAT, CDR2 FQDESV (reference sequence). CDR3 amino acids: CASSSTSFHEQYF. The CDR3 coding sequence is TGTGCCAGCAGCTCGACTAGTTTTCACGAGCAGTACTTC.

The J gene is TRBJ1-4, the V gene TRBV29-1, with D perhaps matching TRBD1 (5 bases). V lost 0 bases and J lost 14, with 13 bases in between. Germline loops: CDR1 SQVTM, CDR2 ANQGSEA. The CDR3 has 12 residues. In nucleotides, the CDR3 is TGCAGCGTTGAAGAAGGGACTCTGCGCCTGTTTTTT. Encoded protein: CSVEEGTLRLFF.

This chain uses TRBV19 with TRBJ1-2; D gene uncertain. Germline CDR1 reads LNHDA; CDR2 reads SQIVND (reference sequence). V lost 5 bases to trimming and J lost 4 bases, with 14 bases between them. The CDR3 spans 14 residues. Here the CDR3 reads CASSHPVEGYGYTF. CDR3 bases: TGTGCCAGTAGTCACCCGGTCGAGGGCTATGGCTACACCTTC. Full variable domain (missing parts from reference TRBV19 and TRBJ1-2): DGGITQSPKYLFRKEGQNVTLSCEQNLNHDAMYWYRQDPGQGLRLIYYSQIVNDFQKGDIAEGYSVSREKKESFPLTVTSAQKNPTAFYLCASSHPVEGYGYTFGSGTRLTVV.

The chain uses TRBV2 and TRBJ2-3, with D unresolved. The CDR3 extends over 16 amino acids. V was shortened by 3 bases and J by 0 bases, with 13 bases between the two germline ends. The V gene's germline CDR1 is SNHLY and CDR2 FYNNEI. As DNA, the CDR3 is TGTGCCAGCAGTGATCCTCGCGATCCTAGCACAGATACGCAGTATTTT. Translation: CASSDPRDPSTDTQYF.